This is a list of T cell receptor beta chains from one sample in a study of T-cell memory formation after mild COVID-19. TCRdb re-analysed the 5' RACE reads in MiXCR, keeping a single row per CDR3 protein. The table records 350,000 to 450,000 distinct CDR3 sequences, around 28% of them present only once. Source material: PBMCs or a T cell subset sorted from them (not recorded which). The receptors were sampled from an adult woman who had mild COVID-19 (a few samples of this study predate the infection). Cell type and time point are not known. CDR3s include the opening cysteine and the closing phenylalanine or tryptophan. Fields, in order: J gene, V gene, CDR3 protein.

TRBJ1-1,TRBV20-1,CSARPSSDRVDTEAFF
TRBJ1-1,TRBV7-2,CASSLFGLSEAFF
TRBJ2-1,TRBV6-1,CASSEVWGNVGYYNEQFF
TRBJ2-3,TRBV5-1,CASSKESTDTQYF
TRBJ2-1,TRBV29-1,CSVAGQGARNEQFF
TRBJ2-1,TRBV11-3,CASSLGGPSWGHNEQFF
TRBJ2-7,TRBV7-2,CASSPGVSYEQYF
TRBJ2-1,TRBV6-2/TRBV6-3,CASGIRDSHNEQFF
TRBJ2-5,TRBV2,CASSVDTGQETQYF
TRBJ2-1,TRBV20-1,CSARDPPGAVEQFF
TRBJ1-1,TRBV7-8,CASSSQVGDTEAFF
TRBJ2-7,TRBV4-1,CASSQDDRSASYEQYF
TRBJ2-1,TRBV5-4,CASSLGGSGFSNEQFF
TRBJ2-2,TRBV7-9,CASRDDTGELFF
TRBJ2-1,TRBV12-3/TRBV12-4,CASSPARGEGNEQFF
TRBJ2-5,TRBV7-8,CASSLVSGKQETQYF
TRBJ2-5,TRBV10-3,CAISGEAGGETQYF
TRBJ2-3,TRBV28,CASSPLQGVPDTQYF
TRBJ2-1,TRBV5-1,CASSGDNEQFF
TRBJ1-1,TRBV7-6,CASSLTGQGFMNTEAFF
TRBJ2-2,TRBV20-1,CSASGRVAGELFF
TRBJ1-5,TRBV19,CASMIPGGAGQPQHF
TRBJ2-2,TRBV3-1,CASSPGGNTGELFF
TRBJ2-3,TRBV25-1,CASSEWVSTDTQYF
TRBJ2-1,TRBV24-1,CATSGRGANEQFF
TRBJ2-7,TRBV28,CASTGTSEQYF
TRBJ2-3,TRBV4-1,CASSQLGVPSTDTQYF
TRBJ1-1,TRBV20-1,CSARLQGTEAFF
TRBJ1-2,TRBV30,CAWSVRLTYGYTF
TRBJ2-1,TRBV11-2,CASSLFSRLGNEQFF
TRBJ2-7,TRBV19,CATGEDYEQYF
TRBJ2-1,TRBV9,CASSVEAPVLGNEQFF
TRBJ2-3,TRBV30,CAWSRAGYTDTQYF
TRBJ1-1,TRBV19,CASTLRDRLNTEAFF
TRBJ2-1,TRBV9,CASSTTSGDYNEQFF
TRBJ2-7,TRBV9,CASSVGNTGKEQYF
TRBJ2-5,TRBV10-1,CAEGFGLQETQYF